This is a list of T cell receptor beta chains from one sample in a study of blood T cell repertoires in COVID-19. Clones were sequenced by immunoSEQ multiplex PCR, and TCRdb holds only the in-frame ones, with some missing. The data hold approximately 330,000 clones, with about 87% observed a single time. The specimen sequenced was peripheral blood. The source of these receptors is a man in his thirties or forties with COVID-19, enrolled during active disease. CDR3s leave out the opening cysteine and the closing phenylalanine or tryptophan. Fields, in order: CDR3 protein, V gene, clone size, CDR3 length, J gene. Size values are once, few and many counts, or a class for expanded clones, and some rows have none.

CDR3: ASSANRGSGNTIY; V: TRBV7-3; size: NA; length: 13; J: TRBJ1-3
CDR3: ASSHDAGEHGYT; V: TRBV23-1; size: NA; length: 12; J: TRBJ1-2
CDR3: ASSHRGRKNIQY; V: TRBV5-8; size: once; length: 12; J: TRBJ2-4
CDR3: ATAKLAGTISYEQY; V: TRBV10-3; size: few; length: 14; J: TRBJ2-7
CDR3: ASSIHRSAYEQY; V: TRBV19; size: once; length: 12; J: TRBJ2-7
CDR3: ASSSPDRAHQPQH; V: TRBV28; size: NA; length: 13; J: TRBJ1-5
CDR3: ASSLLAGVNEQF; V: TRBV28; size: NA; length: 12; J: TRBJ2-1
CDR3: ASSTRERLGYGYT; V: TRBV7-2; size: NA; length: 13; J: TRBJ1-2
CDR3: ASSEQGNTGELF; V: TRBV2; size: NA; length: 12; J: TRBJ2-2
CDR3: ASSRTPNYGYT; V: TRBV4-3; size: NA; length: 11; J: TRBJ1-2
CDR3: ASSSPLKGRPSGNTIY; V: TRBV11-2; size: NA; length: 16; J: TRBJ1-3
CDR3: ATAGGVGGNTIY; V: TRBV7-2; size: NA; length: 12; J: TRBJ1-3
CDR3: ASSPGLAGNTGELF; V: TRBV7-2; size: NA; length: 14; J: TRBJ2-2
CDR3: ASSPQGDGYT; V: TRBV7-9; size: NA; length: 10; J: TRBJ1-2
CDR3: ASSTWTGEDTEAF; V: TRBV18; size: NA; length: 13; J: TRBJ1-1
CDR3: ASSQDRTSGANVLT; V: TRBV4-3; size: NA; length: 14; J: TRBJ2-6
CDR3: ASSFLAGAPTDTQY; V: TRBV5-1; size: once; length: 14; J: TRBJ2-3
CDR3: ASSRGLAAYNEQF; V: TRBV28; size: NA; length: 13; J: TRBJ2-1
CDR3: ASSRGLAGGLSYEQF; V: TRBV4-3; size: NA; length: 15; J: TRBJ2-1
CDR3: ASSSGQNYNEQF; V: TRBV7-9; size: NA; length: 12; J: TRBJ2-1
CDR3: AISGGTGNTIY; V: TRBV10-3; size: once; length: 11; J: TRBJ1-3
CDR3: ASSLAPSGGADYGYT; V: TRBV5-5; size: NA; length: 15; J: TRBJ1-2